A single sample is the source of the 20 T cell receptor beta chains below, sequenced in a study of human T cells and chemical hapten exposure. Time point indicated: patch test 3, about 24 weeks after DPC sensitization. Treatment indicated: therapeutic diphenylcyclopropenone sensitization with weekly scalp DPC. TCRdb reprocessed the RACE reads with MiXCR, giving one entry per CDR3 protein. Of 150,000 to 200,000 distinct CDR3 sequences detected, 28% appear once; the ten largest clones hold 2% to 2.5%. Specimen: whole blood, collected in connection with sensitization to the hapten diphenylcyclopropenone (DPC). These receptors originate from a woman between 18 and 29 years old with alopecia areata. Some clones in this sample may be carry-over from other donors' samples.

This clonotype was seen more than once but under ten times. CDR3 DNA sequence: TGTGCCAGCAGTTACGTGGTCCCTTACGAGCAGTACTTC. This encodes CASSYVVPYEQYF. This sequence joins TRBV6-2 or TRBV6-3 and TRBJ2-7; D gene ambiguous. The CDR3 spans 13 residues. Trimming pared 2 bases from V and 4 bases from J, leaving 9 bases between. The germline gives CDR1 MNHEY, CDR2 SVGEGT.

This chain connects TRBV27 to TRBJ2-5; perhaps TRBD1 as D (5 bases). The CDR3 is 16 amino acids. Germline loops: CDR1 MNHEY, CDR2 SMNVEV (reference sequence). V was shortened by 5 bases and J by 1 base, with 17 bases between the two germline ends. This chain's CDR3 is CASSPSRAPLQETQYF. In DNA, the CDR3 is TGTGCCAGCAGTCCTTCCAGGGCACCACTCCAAGAGACCCAGTACTTC.

This clonotype came up a few times. The V and J genes are TRBV4-2 and TRBJ1-1, with D maybe TRBD1 (6 bases). From germline, CDR1 is LGHNA and CDR2 YNFKEQ. Deletions cut 1 base from V and 7 bases from J, with 10 bases between. The CDR3 runs to 13 residues. The CDR3 is CASSQGRGDEAFF. In nucleotides, the CDR3 is TGTGCCAGCAGCCAAGGCAGGGGCGATGAAGCTTTCTTT.

This clonotype was picked up a small number of times. The gene calls are TRBV7-3 and TRBJ2-2; possible D gene TRBD2, 5 bases. Germline CDR1 reads SGHTA; CDR2 reads FQGTGA. The germline V and J ends were trimmed by 8 bases and 7 bases, with 14 bases remaining between them. This CDR3 region has 13 residues. This CDR3 reads CASGRTGIGELFF. For the CDR3, the DNA is TGTGCCAGCGGACGCACGGGGATCGGGGAGCTGTTTTTT.

The chain has TRBV9 and TRBJ2-5; D is possibly TRBD2 (5 bases). The CDR3 runs 14 residues. Between the trimmed V and J ends, which lost 4 bases and 6 bases, there was a span of 16 bases. Germline CDR1 SGDLS, CDR2 YYNGEE. The CDR3 bases are TGTGCCAGCAGCCCGAGCGGAGACAAGCAGACCCAGTACTTC. Its protein is CASSPSGDKQTQYF. Complete variable domain (other parts from reference TRBV9 and TRBJ2-5): DSGVTQTPKHLITATGQRVTLRCSPRSGDLSVYWYQQSLDQGLQFLIQYYNGEERAKGNILERFSAQQFPDLHSELNLSSLELGDSALYFCASSPSGDKQTQYFGPGTRLLVL.

To note about this clonotype: One end of the junction fails to match germline, which may point to a read error. The rearrangement uses TRBV7-2 and TRBJ2-5; D is unclear. This CDR3 has 11 amino acids. Germline CDR1 is SGHTA and CDR2 is FQGNSA. The chain's CDR3 is CASSPKESQYF. The CDR3 bases are TGTGCCAGCAGCCCGAAAGAGTCCCAGTACTTC.

The table lists this clonotype with a few counts. The V call is TRBV20-1, the J call TRBJ2-2, with D perhaps TRBD1 (6 bases). In germline, CDR1 is DFQATT, CDR2 SNEGSKA (reference sequence). The CDR3 has 16 residues. The V end lost 0 bases, the J end lost 5 bases, and 16 bases lay between the germline ends. CDR3 protein: CSARDLTTGGTGELFF. CDR3 coding DNA: TGCAGTGCTAGAGATCTCACGACAGGAGGTACCGGGGAGCTGTTTTTT.

The CDR3 is CSVEAGAPQDIQYF. CDR3 DNA sequence: TGCAGCGTTGAAGCAGGGGCCCCGCAGGACATTCAGTACTTC. The rearrangement joins TRBV29-1 to TRBJ2-4; D is possibly TRBD1 (6 bases). The CDR3 is 14 residues long. V was cut by 1 base and J by 8 bases, with 15 bases left in between. Germline loops: CDR1 SQVTM, CDR2 ANQGSEA.

The table lists this clonotype with many counts. This rearrangement joins TRBV21-1 to TRBJ2-1. TRBV21-1 is designated a pseudogene. The length of the CDR3 is 9 residues. CDR3 in amino acids: CAGRYEQFF. The CDR3 nucleotides read TGTGCCGGCCGTTATGAGCAGTTCTTC.

The gene calls are TRBV20-1 and TRBJ2-7; D is unresolved. This CDR3 spans 12 amino acids. Trimming took 6 bases from V and 2 from J, leaving 11 bases between them. Germline V gene data show CDR1 as DFQATT and CDR2 as SNEGSKA (reference sequence). The CDR3 nucleotides are TGCAGTGCCCGTCCTGGAACCTACGAGCAGTACTTC. Its protein is CSARPGTYEQYF.

This clonotype was counted at least ten times. The chain couples TRBV7-9 to TRBJ1-4, with D unresolved. There are 15 residues in the CDR3. The germline V and J ends were trimmed by 3 bases and 6 bases, with 14 bases remaining between them. Per germline, CDR1 SEHNR and CDR2 FQNEAQ (reference sequence). Here the CDR3 DNA reads TGTGCCAGCAGCTTTGGTCCAGAGCCCGATGAAAAACTGTTTTTT. Its protein is CASSFGPEPDEKLFF.

There are a few counts of this clonotype. V is TRBV29-1 and J is TRBJ2-3; D gene ambiguous. Germline CDR1 SQVTM, CDR2 ANQGSEA. V was shortened by 3 bases and J by 1 base, with 5 bases between the two germline ends. The CDR3 has 12 residues. CDR3 nucleotide sequence: TGCAGCGTTGATGAGGGCACAGATACGCAGTATTTT. This gives the protein CSVDEGTDTQYF.

This rearrangement joins TRBV10-3 to TRBJ2-3; the D is unclear. This CDR3 region has 12 residues. Germline V gene sequence: CDR1 ENHRY, CDR2 SYGVKD. The ends were cut back, 10 bases at V and 2 bases at J, with 10 bases in the middle. CDR3 in amino acids: CATGPSTDTQYF. In nucleotides, the CDR3 is TGTGCCACCGGGCCTTCCACAGATACGCAGTATTTT.

This clonotype ranks as large. This chain links TRBV29-1 with TRBJ2-1, with 7 bases lining up with TRBD1. The CDR3 has 14 residues. Looked up from germline, CDR1 is SQVTM and CDR2 is ANQGSEA. With 6 bases clipped from V and 3 bases from J, the junction kept 8 bases outside the gene matches. The CDR3 region is CSVPTGVDYNEQFF. CDR3 DNA: TGCAGCGTCCCAACAGGGGTCGACTACAATGAGCAGTTCTTC.

The chain employs TRBV20-1 and TRBJ2-7; D gene ambiguous. CDR1 is DFQATT and CDR2 is SNEGSKA in the germline V gene (reference sequence). Trimming pared 5 bases from V and 5 bases from J, leaving 13 bases between. The CDR3 consists of 12 residues. The CDR3 DNA reads TGCAGTGCTGACCCTCAAGACCACGAGCAGTACTTC. Translated: CSADPQDHEQYF.

This clonotype was seen many times. The chain recombines TRBV20-1 with TRBJ2-5; 10 bases align to TRBD1. The CDR3 contains 14 residues. CDR1 and CDR2 (germline): DFQATT, SNEGSKA (reference sequence). V was pared by 5 bases and J by 5 bases, with 8 bases of the junction left unmatched. CDR3 residues: CSAARTGGKETQYF. In nucleotides, the CDR3 is TGCAGTGCTGCTCGGACAGGGGGGAAGGAGACCCAGTACTTC.

In this sample, this clonotype turned up many times. The chain carries TRBV7-2 and TRBJ1-1; no firm D call. The CDR3 has 15 residues. Looked up from germline, CDR1 is SGHTA and CDR2 is FQGNSA. Trimming took off 0 bases at V and 1 base at J, with 9 bases between the two ends. The CDR3 protein is CASSLAGSGNTEAFF. The CDR3, as DNA: TGTGCCAGCAGCTTAGCAGGGTCGGGGAACACTGAAGCTTTCTTT.

This clonotype was seen a handful of times. This sequence joins TRBV28 and TRBJ1-4; D uncertain. Looked up from germline, CDR1 is MDHEN and CDR2 is SYDVKM. CDR3 length: 14 residues. V was cut by 3 bases and J by 4 bases, with 9 bases left in between. CDR3 residues: CASSLYVVNEKLFF. DNA of the CDR3: TGTGCCAGCAGTTTGTACGTGGTTAATGAAAAACTGTTTTTT.

The chain employs TRBV15 and TRBJ1-6, with D uncertain. The CDR3 is 15 amino acids. Trimming removed 5 bases at V and 7 bases at J, with 15 bases between. Germline lookup yields CDR1 LNHNV and CDR2 YYDKDF (reference sequence). The CDR3 nucleotides read TGTGCCACCAGCTGGTCCGCAGAGTGGAATTCACCCCTCCACTTT. It codes for CATSWSAEWNSPLHF.

A few counts support this clonotype. The genes are TRBV6-5 and TRBJ2-7; 13 bases fit TRBD2. The CDR3 covers 15 residues. With V trimmed by 6 bases and J by 5 bases, 7 bases remained unmatched. Germline V gene lookup returns CDR1 MNHEY and CDR2 SVGAGI. CDR3 bases: TGTGCCAGCAGACTAGCGGGAGGGCCCTCGGACGAGCAGTACTTC. Encoded protein: CASRLAGGPSDEQYF.